A selection of T cell receptor beta chains follows, all from one sample in a study of T cells in Graves' hyperthyroidism and ophthalmopathy. TCRdb reprocessed the multiplex PCR reads with MiXCR, giving one entry per CDR3 protein. The sample has roughly 500,000 distinct CDR3 sequences; around 22% are singletons. Sequencing was done on a sample of blood. These receptor sequences come from a woman aged 25 to 39 with Graves' ophthalmopathy. Both conserved end residues are part of each CDR3. Each record gives: CDR3 protein, CDR3 DNA, J gene, D gene, V gene, clone size. A D gene is named only where the DNA matches it firmly. The size entry is marked missing in some rows and otherwise reads once, few, many or a size class.

CSAPRDRELGAGELFF,TGCAGTGCACCCCGGGACAGGGAATTGGGCGCCGGGGAGCTGTTTTTT,TRBJ2-2,TRBD1,TRBV20-1,many
CASRRRGEVTGELFF,TGTGCCAGCCGACGTCGGGGGGAGGTCACCGGGGAGCTGTTTTTT,TRBJ2-2,TRBD2,TRBV6-1,many
CARGDNGSPLHF,TGTGCCAGAGGAGATAATGGATCACCCCTCCACTTT,TRBJ1-6,.,TRBV6-1,few
CASSVGVRGSTDTQYF,TGTGCCAGCAGCGTAGGAGTTCGGGGTAGCACAGATACGCAGTATTTT,TRBJ2-3,.,TRBV9,few
CASGTGTSAYEQYF,TGTGCCAGCGGAACCGGGACTAGCGCCTACGAGCAGTACTTC,TRBJ2-7,TRBD2,TRBV12-3/TRBV12-4,.
CATSPGARLDAGELFF,TGTGCCACCAGCCCCGGGGCGAGACTAGACGCCGGGGAGCTGTTTTTT,TRBJ2-2,.,TRBV15,.
CASSLEAGVETQYF,TGTGCCAGCAGCTTAGAAGCAGGGGTGGAGACCCAGTACTTC,TRBJ2-5,.,TRBV7-9,many
CATSRDFYEQYF,TGTGCCACCAGCAGAGATTTCTACGAGCAGTACTTC,TRBJ2-7,.,TRBV15,many
CATSAGRMNTEAFF,TGTGCCACCAGTGCGGGGCGGATGAACACTGAAGCTTTCTTT,TRBJ1-1,.,TRBV24-1,few
CASTRDRAIQNGEQYF,TGTGCCAGTACCCGGGACCGAGCTATCCAGAATGGGGAGCAGTACTTC,TRBJ2-7,.,TRBV19,.
CASSDGAASLYGYTF,TGCGCCAGCAGTGACGGGGCGGCGAGCCTCTATGGCTACACCTTC,TRBJ1-2,.,TRBV10-2,few
CSSIRHGRVETQYF,TGCAGCTCAATACGTCACGGGAGGGTAGAGACCCAGTACTTC,TRBJ2-5,TRBD2,TRBV20-1,.
CASSQSPRGSQGSGNTIYF,TGTGCCAGCAGCCAAAGCCCACGGGGGTCCCAAGGATCTGGAAACACCATATATTTT,TRBJ1-3,.,TRBV11-3,few
CATTGGPYEQYF,TGTGCCACCACGGGGGGTCCCTACGAGCAGTACTTC,TRBJ2-7,TRBD2,TRBV28,.
CASRPEGVPYYGYTF,TGTGCCAGCAGGCCAGAGGGGGTGCCTTACTATGGCTACACCTTC,TRBJ1-2,.,TRBV6-1,.
CASSGTGVSYEQYF,TGTGCCAGCAGTGGGACAGGGGTCTCCTACGAGCAGTACTTC,TRBJ2-7,TRBD1,TRBV6-2/TRBV6-3,many
CSARRPQGSQAGELFF,TGCAGTGCTAGAAGACCACAGGGGTCACAGGCCGGGGAGCTGTTTTTT,TRBJ2-2,TRBD1,TRBV20-1,.
CATSDTGRVGQETQYF,TGTGCCACCAGTGATACGGGACGGGTCGGCCAAGAGACCCAGTACTTC,TRBJ2-5,.,TRBV24-1,many
CATSREGSNQPQHF,TGTGCCACCAGCAGGGAGGGTAGCAATCAGCCCCAGCATTTT,TRBJ1-5,.,TRBV24-1,.
CASSQAGQGNEKLFF,TGCGCCAGCAGCCAGGCCGGCCAGGGGAATGAAAAACTGTTTTTT,TRBJ1-4,.,TRBV4-1,.
CASSPGTGRDTEAFF,TGTGCCAGCAGTCCGGGGACAGGGCGGGACACTGAAGCTTTCTTT,TRBJ1-1,TRBD1,TRBV27,once
CASSIGGQGAYGTQYF,TGTGCCAGTAGTATAGGGGGGCAGGGGGCATATGGGACCCAGTACTTC,TRBJ2-5,TRBD1,TRBV19,few
CASSRGGAWAEAFF,TGTGCCAGCAGCCGCGGGGGGGCCTGGGCTGAAGCTTTCTTT,TRBJ1-1,.,TRBV7-2,.
CSAIGQMNTEAFF,TGCAGTGCTATAGGACAGATGAACACTGAAGCTTTCTTT,TRBJ1-1,.,TRBV20-1,many
CASSQDHPGSYEQYF,TGCGCCAGCAGCCAAGACCACCCGGGCTCCTACGAGCAGTACTTC,TRBJ2-7,.,TRBV4-3,few
CSARATGTGRSPLHF,TGCAGTGCTAGAGCAACCGGGACAGGGCGATCACCCCTCCACTTT,TRBJ1-6,TRBD1,TRBV20-1,many
CASSYSQANFYEQYF,TGTGCCAGCAGTTATTCCCAGGCGAACTTCTACGAGCAGTACTTC,TRBJ2-7,.,TRBV6-2/TRBV6-3,many
CASSYSGTGFYYEQYF,TGTGCCAGCAGTTACTCGGGGACAGGGTTCTACTACGAGCAGTACTTC,TRBJ2-7,TRBD1,TRBV6-5,.
CASSDTGAGDTEAFF,TGTGCCAGCAGTGACACAGGGGCCGGGGACACTGAAGCTTTCTTT,TRBJ1-1,TRBD1,TRBV25-1,few
CATKPGQGSYEQYF,TGTGCCACCAAGCCGGGACAAGGGTCCTACGAGCAGTACTTC,TRBJ2-7,.,TRBV15,many
CASSSDGTSNQPQHF,TGTGCCAGCAGCTCGGACGGAACTAGCAATCAGCCCCAGCATTTT,TRBJ1-5,.,TRBV7-9,many
CASSLYGNLNTEAFF,TGTGCCAGCAGTTTATATGGAAACTTGAACACTGAAGCTTTCTTT,TRBJ1-1,.,TRBV12-3/TRBV12-4,.
CASSPRVRYTEAFF,TGTGCCAGCTCACCCAGGGTACGGTACACTGAAGCTTTCTTT,TRBJ1-1,.,TRBV18,.
CASSPGLAGAKQETQYF,TGTGCCAGCAGCCCGGGACTAGCGGGGGCCAAACAAGAGACCCAGTACTTC,TRBJ2-5,TRBD2,TRBV11-1,few
CASSLATIGSYDQYF,TGCGCCAGCAGCTTGGCCACTATCGGGAGTTACGATCAGTACTTC,TRBJ2-7,.,TRBV5-1,few